The following is a T cell receptor beta chain sequence with its context. The antigen remains undetermined. TCR beta CDR3 amplification used RNA transcripts. The authors performed first-round RT-PCR with HTBI primers and then a second-round multiplex PCR. TCRdb re-analysed the multiplex PCR reads in MiXCR, keeping a single row per CDR3 protein. The sample yields roughly 380,000 distinct CDR3 sequences, approximately 15% seen once. These data originate in a study of Graves' ophthalmopathy and Graves' hyperthyroidism. The study's findings and limits: The blood repertoire also included most expanded thyroid clonotypes above 0.001 frequency.

Germline V lookup: CDR1 SGHRS, CDR2 YFSETQ. The CDR3 extends over 12 amino acids. With 10 bases removed from V and 4 bases from J, the gap between germline ends came to 14 bases. Sample: peripheral blood. The sequence was collected from a woman aged 18-29 years with stable Graves' hyperthyroidism. The chain couples TRBV5-1 to TRBJ1-1; D unresolved. In DNA, the CDR3 is TGCGCCGGCCAAGAGGTGGGCACTGAAGCTTTCTTT. Protein product: CAGQEVGTEAFF.